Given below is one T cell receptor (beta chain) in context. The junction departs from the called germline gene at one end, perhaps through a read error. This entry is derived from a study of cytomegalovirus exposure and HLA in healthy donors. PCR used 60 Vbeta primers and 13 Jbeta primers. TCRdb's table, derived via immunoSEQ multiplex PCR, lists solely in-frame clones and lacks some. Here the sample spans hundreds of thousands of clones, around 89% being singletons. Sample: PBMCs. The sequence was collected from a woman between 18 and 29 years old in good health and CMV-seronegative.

The CDR3 region is CASSWGMGDRRTF. DNA for the CDR3: TGTGCCAGCAGCTGGGGAATGGGGGACAGGCGAACTTTC. The J gene is TRBJ2-7, the V gene TRBV7-8, with 8 bases matching TRBD1. The length of the CDR3 is 13 residues. From germline, CDR1 is SGHVS and CDR2 FQNEAQ. The full variable domain, rest sourced from reference TRBV7-8 and TRBJ2-7, is GAGVSQSPRYKVAKRGQDVALRCDPISGHVSLFWYQQALGQGPEFLTYFQNEAQLDKSGLPSDRFFAERPEGSVSTLKIQRTQQEDSAVYLCASSWGMGDRRTFGPGTRLTVT.